These 31 T cell receptor beta chains originate from one sample sequenced in a study of T cells after yellow fever vaccination. TCRdb re-called the 5' RACE reads through MiXCR, storing one row per CDR3 protein. The sample yields some 320,000 distinct CDR3 sequences, around 4.4% seen once. The source material was PBMCs, sampled 15 days after the yellow fever booster vaccination. Receptor source: a young man who received the YFV17D yellow fever vaccine.

This clonotype has more than one count but fewer than ten. V and J are TRBV7-2 and TRBJ1-3, with unresolved D. The germline V gene encodes CDR1 SGHTA and CDR2 FQGNSA. This CDR3 has 14 amino acids. V was cut by 3 bases and J by 3 bases, with 9 bases left in between. Here the CDR3 reads CASSFLTVGNTIYF. The CDR3 nucleotides read TGTGCCAGCAGCTTTCTTACGGTTGGAAACACCATATATTTT.

The table lists this clonotype with many counts. The chain has TRBV6-2 or TRBV6-3 and TRBJ2-4; 7 bases map to TRBD1. The CDR3 is 15 residues long. Germline assignment: CDR1 MNHEY and CDR2 SVGEGT. The V and J ends lost 6 bases and 0 bases, in that order; junction bases with no gene match: 5. CDR3 sequence (DNA): TGTGCCAGCAGCCGAACAGGGGTAGCCAAAAACATTCAGTACTTC. This sequence encodes CASSRTGVAKNIQYF.

There are a few counts of this clonotype. The CDR3: CASGWGLAGSSNTGELFF. CDR3 in DNA: TGTGCCAGCGGTTGGGGACTAGCGGGGTCCTCGAACACCGGGGAGCTGTTTTTT. The genes are TRBV7-2 and TRBJ2-2; 13 bases agree with TRBD2. The CDR3 length is 18 residues. J gave up 0 bases and V 8 bases, and 9 bases lay outside the gene matches. Germline V gene data show CDR1 as SGHTA and CDR2 as FQGNSA.

This clonotype was detected only a few times. The V call is TRBV29-1, the J call TRBJ1-1; D unresolved. CDR1 and CDR2 from the germline V gene are SQVTM and ANQGSEA. Trimming removed 4 bases at V and 0 bases at J, with 9 bases between. The CDR3 extends over 13 amino acids. This chain's CDR3 is CSVVGQLNTEAFF. Here the CDR3 DNA reads TGCAGCGTTGTAGGCCAGTTGAACACTGAAGCTTTCTTT.

This chain uses TRBV7-2 with TRBJ1-6; TRBD1 might be the D (5 bases). V lost 4 bases and J lost 0, with 10 bases in between. The length of the CDR3 is 16 residues. Germline V gene data show CDR1 as SGHTA and CDR2 as FQGNSA. DNA for the CDR3: TGTGCCAGCAGCTCCAGACAGAGCTCCTATAATTCACCCCTCCACTTT. It is translated as CASSSRQSSYNSPLHF.

V gene TRBV28 combines with J gene TRBJ2-2, with 8 positions matching TRBD1. Trimming removed 5 bases from V and 4 bases from J; junction bases left unmatched: 3. The CDR3 is made up of 14 amino acids. Germline-derived CDR1 and CDR2 are MDHEN and SYDVKM. CDR3 protein: CASSTGGPTGELFF. The CDR3 nucleotides are TGTGCCAGCAGTACAGGGGGTCCCACCGGGGAGCTGTTTTTT. The whole variable domain, remainder taken from reference TRBV28 and TRBJ2-2, is DVKVTQSSRYLVKRTGEKVFLECVQDMDHENMFWYRQDPGLGLRLIYFSYDVKMKEKGDIPEGYSVSREKKERFSLILESASTNQTSMYLCASSTGGPTGELFFGEGSRLTVL.

This clonotype has at least ten counts. The chain employs TRBV29-1 and TRBJ1-5; 10 bases map to TRBD1. CDR1 is SQVTM, CDR2 ANQGSEA, per germline. There are 15 residues in the CDR3. The junction had 7 bases not matched to a gene; V was cut back by 4 bases and J by 4 bases. As DNA, the CDR3 is TGCAGCGTTGTAGTGACAGGGGGCGGGAATCAGCCCCAGCATTTT. This sequence encodes CSVVVTGGGNQPQHF.

This clonotype has only a few counts. The V and J genes are TRBV11-3 and TRBJ2-1; 15 nucleotides match TRBD2. CDR1 SGHNT and CDR2 YENEEA come from the germline V gene. V lost 5 bases, J lost 8 bases, and 7 bases stayed unmatched. The CDR3 has 16 amino acids. This CDR3 reads CASSPGTSGGRDEQFF. The CDR3 nucleotides read TGTGCCAGCAGCCCAGGGACTAGCGGGGGGCGGGATGAGCAGTTCTTC.

This clonotype was found many times. The chain employs TRBV12-3 or TRBV12-4 and TRBJ1-5; D uncertain. There are 12 residues in the CDR3. Trimming pared 5 bases from V and 4 bases from J, leaving 6 bases between. CDR3 protein: CASSGVNQPQHF. CDR3 bases: TGTGCCAGCAGTGGGGTAAATCAGCCCCAGCATTTT.

The chain recombines TRBV4-3 with TRBJ2-2; TRBD1 agrees at 9 bases. Germline lookup yields CDR1 LGHNA and CDR2 YSLEER. V was pared by 1 base and J by 6 bases, with 3 bases of the junction left unmatched. The CDR3 length is 15 residues. The chain's CDR3 is CASSQGDRAAGELFF. DNA of the CDR3: TGCGCCAGCAGCCAAGGGGACAGGGCTGCCGGGGAGCTGTTTTTT.

This clonotype was counted ten times or more. The chain recombines TRBV5-1 with TRBJ2-3, with D possibly TRBD2 on 6 matching bases. Germline V lookup: CDR1 SGHRS, CDR2 YFSETQ. The CDR3 has 14 amino acids. Trimming pared 2 bases from V and 6 bases from J, leaving 13 bases between. CDR3 bases: TGCGCCAGCAGCTTATCCAGGGAGGAGGATACGCAGTATTTT. Its translation: CASSLSREEDTQYF.

This clonotype was seen more than once but under ten times. The V and J genes are TRBV20-1 and TRBJ1-1, with D tentatively TRBD1 (6 bases). This CDR3 has 16 residues. V dropped 2 bases and J dropped 4 bases, with 20 bases sitting between them. The germline CDR1 and CDR2 sequences are DFQATT and SNEGSKA (reference sequence). CDR3 residues: CSARPPQESGATEAFF. In DNA form, the CDR3 reads TGCAGTGCTAGACCCCCACAGGAGTCGGGGGCCACTGAAGCTTTCTTT.

The rearrangement joins TRBV5-1 to TRBJ1-3, with 7 bases identical to TRBD1. CDR1 is SGHRS, CDR2 YFSETQ, per germline. Losses at the gene ends were 4 bases for V and 0 bases for J; bases not matched to a gene: 7. The CDR3 is 16 amino acids. The CDR3 nucleotides read TGCGCCAGCAGCGCCCGGGAGGGGGCCTCTGGAAACACCATATATTTT. Translating gives CASSAREGASGNTIYF.

This clonotype was found a few times. CDR3 coding DNA: TGTGCCAGCAGCTTTGGCAGGGGGCACGAGCAGTACGTC. It specifies CASSFGRGHEQYV. The rearrangement joins TRBV7-6 to TRBJ2-7; TRBD1 matches at 8 bases. Germline V gives CDR1 SGHVS, CDR2 FNYEAQ. The CDR3 covers 13 residues. V was clipped by 3 bases and J by 5 bases; unmatched bases: 3.

This clonotype was detected ten times or more. The chain links TRBV28 to TRBJ2-5; D remains ambiguous. The CDR3 consists of 11 residues. Germline loops: CDR1 MDHEN, CDR2 SYDVKM. The ends were cut back, 6 bases at V and 4 bases at J, with 6 bases in the middle. The CDR3 nucleotides are TGTGCCAGCAGCGATCGAGAGACCCAGTACTTC. Translated, it gives CASSDRETQYF.

This clonotype has a count of ten or more. This chain connects TRBV5-5 to TRBJ1-6; D is uncertain. Germline CDR1 SGHKS, CDR2 YYEKEE (reference sequence). This CDR3 region has 14 residues. The V end lost 2 bases, the J end lost 9 bases, and 12 bases lay between the germline ends. CDR3 protein: CASSFEPLISPLHF. CDR3 coding DNA: TGTGCCAGCAGCTTCGAACCCCTAATTTCACCCCTCCACTTT. Together with reference TRBV5-5 and TRBJ1-6, the CDR3 gives the full variable domain: DAGVTQSPTHLIKTRGQQVTLRCSPISGHKSVSWYQQVLGQGPQFIFQYYEKEERGRGNFPDRFSARQFPNYSSELNVNALLLGDSALYLCASSFEPLISPLHFGNGTRLTVT.

Written as DNA, the CDR3 is TGTGCCAGCAGACTAGCTGAGACCCAGTACTTC. Translating it yields CASRLAETQYF. The chain is built from TRBV6-6 and TRBJ2-5; a possible D gene is TRBD2 (6 bases). The CDR3 extends over 11 amino acids. Germline CDR1 is MNHNY and CDR2 is SVGAGI (reference sequence). The ends were cut back, 6 bases at V and 5 bases at J, with 7 bases in the middle.

This clonotype was recorded at least ten times. The rearrangement joins TRBV4-1 to TRBJ1-1; perhaps TRBD1 as D (5 bases). With 4 bases removed from V and 4 bases from J, the gap between germline ends came to 16 bases. The CDR3 is made up of 15 amino acids. Germline CDR1 and CDR2: MGHRA and YSYEKL. CDR3: CASSPSSSGITEAFF. CDR3 sequence (DNA): TGCGCCAGCAGCCCAAGTTCTTCAGGGATCACTGAAGCTTTCTTT.

The chain couples TRBV7-2 to TRBJ2-5, with D possibly TRBD2 on 5 matching bases. Germline CDR1 and CDR2: SGHTA and FQGNSA. The V end was cut by 3 bases, the J end by 1 base, with 15 bases between. The CDR3 loop spans 16 amino acids. The CDR3 loop reads CASSFGLAFIQETQYF. The CDR3 nucleotides read TGTGCCAGCAGCTTCGGTCTAGCCTTTATCCAAGAGACCCAGTACTTC.

This clonotype was counted many times. The J gene is TRBJ1-2, the V gene TRBV4-3; TRBD1 matches at 7 bases. The V gene's germline CDR1 is LGHNA and CDR2 YSLEER. The ends lost 0 bases at V and 0 bases at J; junction bases unmatched: 4. The CDR3 totals 16 residues. The CDR3 loop is CASSQDRGTANYGYTF. CDR3 nucleotide sequence: TGCGCCAGCAGCCAAGATCGCGGGACAGCTAACTATGGCTACACCTTC.

This clonotype turned up a few times. V gene TRBV7-9 combines with J gene TRBJ2-1; weak D call: TRBD2 (6 bases). The CDR3 extends over 16 amino acids. V lost 5 bases and J lost 4, with 18 bases in between. Germline V CDR1 and CDR2: SEHNR, FQNEAQ (reference sequence). The CDR3 DNA sequence: TGTGCCAGCAGCCTCCTCAAAGCGGGTCAATACAATGAGCAGTTCTTC. Its protein is CASSLLKAGQYNEQFF.

In its sample, this clonotype was seen a few times. V and J are TRBV10-3 and TRBJ1-5, with unresolved D. V was trimmed by 2 bases and J by 1 base, leaving 15 bases between them. This CDR3 is 17 amino acids long. Germline values: CDR1 ENHRY, CDR2 SYGVKD. The CDR3, as DNA: TGTGCCATCAGTGAGGGCGAGATGTCTCGCAGCAATCAGCCCCAGCATTTT. Protein sequence: CAISEGEMSRSNQPQHF.

This clonotype was observed a handful of times. The chain uses TRBV5-1 and TRBJ2-2; D ambiguous. Germline V CDR1 and CDR2: SGHRS, YFSETQ. The CDR3 has 13 amino acids. The V end lost 4 bases, the J end lost 7 bases, and 11 bases lay between the germline ends. The CDR3 protein is CASSRILDGELFF. As DNA, the CDR3 is TGCGCCAGCAGCCGAATTTTGGACGGGGAGCTGTTTTTT.

A few counts support this clonotype. The rearrangement joins TRBV20-1 to TRBJ2-7, with 7 bases lining up with TRBD1. The CDR3 contains 14 residues. Germline assignment: CDR1 DFQATT and CDR2 SNEGSKA (reference sequence). V dropped 6 bases and J dropped 1; count of bases not matched to a gene: 9. CDR3 sequence (DNA): TGCAGTGCCCCTGGGACAGCGGTATCCTACGAGCAGTACGTC. Residues: CSAPGTAVSYEQYV.

This clonotype appeared many times. The chain has TRBV7-2 and TRBJ1-3; D gene uncertain. CDR3 size: 15 residues. Deletions cut 2 bases from V and 0 bases from J, with 8 bases between. Germline loops: CDR1 SGHTA, CDR2 FQGNSA. In DNA form, the CDR3 reads TGTGCCAGCAGCTTAAACGCCCGCTCTGGAAACACCATATATTTT. Translation gives CASSLNARSGNTIYF. The full variable domain, its missing parts supplied by reference TRBV7-2 and TRBJ1-3, is GAGVSQSPSNKVTEKGKDVELRCDPISGHTALYWYRQSLGQGLEFLIYFQGNSAPDKSGLPSDRFSAERTGGSVSTLTIQRTQQEDSAVYLCASSLNARSGNTIYFGEGSWLTVV.

The table lists this clonotype with many counts. The V call is TRBV15, the J call TRBJ2-2; D is uncertain. The CDR3 runs 15 residues. CDR1 and CDR2 (germline): LNHNV, YYDKDF (reference sequence). V lost 2 bases and J 5 bases, leaving 12 bases between the germline ends. The chain's CDR3 is CATSRRHIRTGELFF. CDR3 DNA sequence: TGTGCCACCAGCAGAAGACACATTCGGACCGGGGAGCTGTTTTTT.

This clonotype was seen at least ten times. The chain uses TRBV3-1 and TRBJ2-7, with D possibly matching TRBD1 (5 bases). Per germline, CDR1 LGHDT and CDR2 YNNKEL (reference sequence). With 4 bases removed from V and 11 bases from J, the gap between germline ends came to 18 bases. This CDR3 is built from 13 residues. The CDR3 DNA sequence: TGTGCCAGCAGCCTCCAAGGGGTCCGTGAGAAGTACTTC. This gives the protein CASSLQGVREKYF.

In this sample, this clonotype turned up many times. The J gene is TRBJ2-2, the V gene TRBV6-1; 7 nucleotides align to TRBD2. Germline V gives CDR1 MNHNS, CDR2 SASEGT. Trimming removed 6 bases from V and 6 bases from J; junction bases left unmatched: 22. This CDR3 has 19 residues. CDR3 coding DNA: TGTGCCAGCAGGGACCTATTTTGGGGGGGAGGCAACTGGGCCGGGGAGCTGTTTTTT. Amino acids: CASRDLFWGGGNWAGELFF.

This clonotype was seen repeatedly, ten times or more. The rearrangement uses TRBV11-2 and TRBJ2-1; 10 positions match TRBD2. Per the germline V gene, CDR1 is SGHAT and CDR2 is FQNNGV. This CDR3 contains 15 residues. The V gene end was trimmed by 4 bases and the J gene end by 6 bases; junction bases not matched to a gene: 6. CDR3 in DNA: TGTGCCAGCAGCTCAGGACTAGCGGTTCTCAATGAGCAGTTCTTC. This translates into CASSSGLAVLNEQFF.

This clonotype has only a few counts. V is TRBV20-1 and J is TRBJ1-1; D uncertain. This CDR3 has 12 amino acids. Trimming cost V 4 bases and J 7 bases, with 13 bases left between them. Germline V gene data show CDR1 as DFQATT and CDR2 as SNEGSKA (reference sequence). DNA of the CDR3: TGCAGTGCTAAACCCGGCGGAGGTGAAGCTTTCTTT. Translating gives CSAKPGGGEAFF.

This chain connects TRBV18 to TRBJ2-3; TRBD1 matches at 10 bases. Germline CDR1 reads KGHSH; CDR2 reads LQKENI. V shed 2 bases and J 4 bases; nucleotides not matched to a gene: 3. The CDR3 totals 15 residues. CDR3 sequence reads: CASSPGTGAPDTQYF. CDR3 in DNA: TGTGCCAGCTCACCAGGGACAGGGGCTCCAGATACGCAGTATTTT.